This T cell receptor (beta chain) was recorded in a study of shared T cell receptors in the human thymus. This clone was seen a few times. The assay was immunoSEQ multiplex PCR, and TCRdb's table has in-frame clones only and misses some. The sample yields just under 550,000 clones, around 78% seen once. Trimming removed 0 bases from V and 3 bases from J; junction bases left unmatched: 7. Germline CDR1 is MGHRA and CDR2 is YSYEKL. There are 16 residues in the CDR3. The sample also formed part of further work on human thymus T cells. According to that study: The source of the thymus tissue was resections taken during corrective heart surgery. Biased V and J segment usage appeared in thymus and peripheral blood. Highly overlapping thymic repertoires in unrelated individuals were reported by related research.

The sample comprised thymocytes. This clonotype was obtained from a boy younger than two with a congenital heart defect. The chain uses TRBV4-1 and TRBJ2-7; 8 positions agree with TRBD2. CDR3 DNA: TGCGCCAGCAGCCAAGAGGGCAGCGGGAGTCGCTACGAGCAGTACTTC. Its protein is CASSQEGSGSRYEQYF.